This T cell receptor (beta chain) was recovered during a study of Tregs in tolerant kidney transplant recipients. Study-wide points: Biological reproducibility was not directly addressed in this study.

Related graft donors supplied nonmyeloablative bone marrow transplants, and mixed chimerism was transient. The table came from immunoSEQ multiplex PCR; TCRdb's copy has only in-frame clones and leaves some out. This listing includes roughly 23,000 clones. On this clone: No antigen is known for it. The CDR3 goes on 3 residues after the read ends, and that part is filled in from the germline J gene.

The CDR3 loop spans 12 amino acids. The V gene's germline CDR1 is MDHEN and CDR2 SYDVKM. The starting material was CD4+ T cells from blood (PBMCs), obtained 6 months after the transplant. This rearrangement joins TRBV28 to TRBJ1-1; a weak D match, TRBD1 (5 bases). This clonotype was obtained from a human patient who received a combined kidney and bone marrow transplant. Some of these T cells may belong to the graft donor. CDR3 bases read: TGTGCCAGCAAAGGTCGACAGCTGGAA. As protein: CASKGRQLE. The CDR3 in full is CASKGRQLEAFF.